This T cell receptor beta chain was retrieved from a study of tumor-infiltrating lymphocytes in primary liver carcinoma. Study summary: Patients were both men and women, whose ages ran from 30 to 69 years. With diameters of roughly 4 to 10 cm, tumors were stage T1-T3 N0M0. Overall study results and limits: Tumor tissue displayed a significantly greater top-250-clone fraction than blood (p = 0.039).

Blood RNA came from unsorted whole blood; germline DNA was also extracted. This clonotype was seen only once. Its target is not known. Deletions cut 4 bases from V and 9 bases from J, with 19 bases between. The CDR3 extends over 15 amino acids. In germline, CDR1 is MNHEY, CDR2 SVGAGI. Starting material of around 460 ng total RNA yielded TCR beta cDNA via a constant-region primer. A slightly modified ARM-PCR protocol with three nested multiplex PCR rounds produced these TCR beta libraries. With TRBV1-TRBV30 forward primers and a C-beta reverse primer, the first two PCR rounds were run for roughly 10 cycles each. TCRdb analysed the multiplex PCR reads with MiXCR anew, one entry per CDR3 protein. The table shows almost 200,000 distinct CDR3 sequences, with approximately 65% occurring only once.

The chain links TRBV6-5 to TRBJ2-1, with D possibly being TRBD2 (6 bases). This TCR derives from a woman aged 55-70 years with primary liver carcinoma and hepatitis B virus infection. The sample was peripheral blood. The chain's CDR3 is CASSFGGGGLGEQFF. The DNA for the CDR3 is TGTGCCAGCAGTTTTGGGGGAGGTGGGTTAGGTGAGCAGTTCTTC.